Listed below are T cell receptor beta chains from one sample, sequenced in a study of cytomegalovirus exposure and HLA in healthy donors. Clones were sequenced by immunoSEQ multiplex PCR, and TCRdb holds only the in-frame ones, with some missing. This table holds some 120,000 clones, about 86% found once. The sequenced material came from PBMCs. All receptors derive from a woman aged 30 to 39 in good health and CMV-seronegative. Each CDR3 is given with its conserved first and last residue. Fields, in order: CDR3 length, V gene, D gene, CDR3 protein. A D gene is named only where the DNA matches it firmly.

>12|TRBV6-5|.
CASGRTAYEQYF
>11|TRBV10-2|.
CASMSGNEQFF
>13|TRBV7-7|TRBD1
CASSRRDRGEQYF
>12|TRBV30|TRBD2
CAWSVNREVQFF
>14|TRBV5-1|TRBD2
CASSLGGRNNEQFF
>14|TRBV7-3|TRBD2
CASSSGLALDTQYF
>13|TRBV10-3|.
CAISVDSHQPQHF
>12|TRBV2|.
CASSTNTGELFF
>17|TRBV30|TRBD2
CAWSDNGLAGSYNEQFF
>14|TRBV7-9|TRBD1
CASSPGQTNEKLFF
>14|TRBV6-1|.
CASIKGGVSYEQYF
>15|TRBV7-3|.
CASSLIGGETGELFF
>13|TRBV9|.
CASIGGRVYEQYF
>15|TRBV6-5|TRBD1
CASRAPGGSSYEQYF
>13|TRBV6-1|.
CASKRQGGDEQYF
>15|TRBV6-1|TRBD2
CASSLTSGIGETQYF
>13|TRBV9|TRBD1
CASSPRQGSAQYF
>19|TRBV15|TRBD2
CATSSDRGVLAGVEETQYF
>16|TRBV5-1|TRBD2
CASSAGLAGRTDTQYF
>14|TRBV27|TRBD2
CASSFGGEGYTQYF
>14|TRBV19|TRBD1
CASSVQGDNQPQHF
>13|TRBV9|.
CASSVGYRETQYF
>14|TRBV19|.
CASSIGQVFDEQFF
>14|TRBV7-9|.
CASSPRQGGETQYF
>11|TRBV7-9|.
CASSASTEAFF